This T cell receptor beta chain was recorded in a study of blood T cells in healthy people across ages. The authors ran a second PCR of about 7 to 12 cycles using a sample-barcoded 5' primer and a J-beta primer mix. Each of the samples gave a minimum of 2.5 million paired-end reads that contained CDR3. MiXCR, run by TCRdb on the 5' RACE reads, gives a single entry per CDR3 protein. The table has 800,000 or so distinct CDR3 sequences, around a quarter seen once. CDR1 and CDR2 from the germline V gene are LGHNA and YSLEER. This CDR3 is 15 amino acids long. The same data also went into a second study, on T cells of mothers and their children. That study reports: There was no detection of any persistent microchimeric T cell clones.

V is TRBV4-3 and J is TRBJ2-5, with 10 bases that match TRBD2. The end of the DNA is better explained by TRBJ2-7, so the J call may be wrong. This receptor was identified in a boy between 10 and 17 years old in good health. The specimen was blood. The CDR3: CASSQMRTSGYEQYF. CDR3 sequence (DNA): TGCGCCAGCAGCCAAATGCGGACTAGCGGCTACGAGCAGTACTTC.